Listed below are T cell receptor beta chains from one sample, sequenced in a study of beta chain features in type 1 diabetes. Measured with immunoSEQ multiplex PCR; TCRdb has only the in-frame clones, and not every one. The sample shows roughly 230,000 clones, over 7.5% of them seen only once. The sequencing input was naive CD4+ T cells from blood. The source of these receptors is a woman younger than 35 in good health. The CDR3 runs from the conserved cysteine through the conserved F or W. Each record gives: D gene, J gene, clone size, V gene, CDR3 protein, CDR3 DNA. D genes are given only for firm matches. Not all rows give a size; the values are once, few, many and, for expanded clones, a class.

d_call: -; j_call: TRBJ1-1; clone_size: few; v_call: TRBV15; cdr3_aa: CATSRDYGGITEAFF; cdr3_nt: TGTGCCACCAGCAGAGATTACGGGGGTATCACTGAAGCTTTCTTT
d_call: -; j_call: TRBJ2-1; clone_size: -; v_call: TRBV5-1; cdr3_aa: CASSSTRISYNEQFF; cdr3_nt: TGCGCCAGCAGCTCGACACGTATCTCCTACAATGAGCAGTTCTTC
d_call: -; j_call: TRBJ2-3; clone_size: -; v_call: TRBV6-5; cdr3_aa: CASSYRPSRGTQYF; cdr3_nt: TGTGCCAGCAGTTACAGGCCGAGCCGGGGTACGCAGTATTTT
d_call: TRBD2; j_call: TRBJ2-1; clone_size: few; v_call: TRBV2; cdr3_aa: CASEFAGTSGTNEQFF; cdr3_nt: TGTGCCAGCGAGTTCGCCGGGACTAGCGGGACCAATGAGCAGTTCTTC
d_call: -; j_call: TRBJ1-1; clone_size: few; v_call: TRBV5-1; cdr3_aa: CASSSWTVSTEAFF; cdr3_nt: TGCGCCAGCAGCTCGTGGACTGTGAGTACTGAAGCTTTCTTT
d_call: TRBD2; j_call: TRBJ2-5; clone_size: -; v_call: TRBV5-1; cdr3_aa: CASSSAGGAPSKTQYF; cdr3_nt: TGCGCCAGCAGCTCCGCGGGGGGCGCGCCCTCAAAGACCCAGTACTTC
d_call: TRBD2; j_call: TRBJ2-7; clone_size: few; v_call: TRBV5-1; cdr3_aa: CASQTSGNSEQYF; cdr3_nt: TGCGCCAGCCAGACTAGCGGGAACTCCGAGCAGTACTTC
d_call: -; j_call: TRBJ2-7; clone_size: many; v_call: TRBV4-2; cdr3_aa: CASSQGGGPYEQYF; cdr3_nt: TGTGCCAGCAGCCAAGGAGGCGGGCCCTACGAGCAGTACTTC
d_call: -; j_call: TRBJ1-4; clone_size: -; v_call: TRBV5-4; cdr3_aa: CAFLLQLMKNCFF; cdr3_nt: -
d_call: -; j_call: TRBJ2-2; clone_size: few; v_call: TRBV11-2; cdr3_aa: CASTQIGGANTGELFF; cdr3_nt: TGTGCCAGCACCCAAATCGGCGGAGCGAACACCGGGGAGCTGTTTTTT
d_call: TRBD2; j_call: TRBJ2-1; clone_size: -; v_call: TRBV7-2; cdr3_aa: CASSLALAGGYNEQFF; cdr3_nt: TGTGCCAGCAGCTTAGCGCTAGCGGGAGGATACAATGAGCAGTTCTTC
d_call: -; j_call: TRBJ1-1; clone_size: few; v_call: TRBV7-2; cdr3_aa: CASSLLSRVNTEAFF; cdr3_nt: TGTGCCAGCAGCTTACTCAGCAGGGTGAATACTGAAGCTTTCTTT
d_call: TRBD1; j_call: TRBJ2-7; clone_size: few; v_call: TRBV4-1; cdr3_aa: CASSQVRGQGAYEQYF; cdr3_nt: TGCGCCAGCAGCCAAGTAAGGGGACAGGGAGCTTACGAGCAGTACTTC
d_call: TRBD2; j_call: TRBJ2-7; clone_size: few; v_call: TRBV27; cdr3_aa: CASSFGGEQYF; cdr3_nt: TGTGCCAGCTCCTTCGGGGGGGAGCAGTACTTC
d_call: TRBD1; j_call: TRBJ2-4; clone_size: -; v_call: TRBV9; cdr3_aa: CASSQGEKQGLAKNIQYF; cdr3_nt: TGTGCCAGCAGCCAAGGAGAAAAACAGGGGCTAGCCAAAAACATTCAGTACTTC
d_call: -; j_call: TRBJ1-5; clone_size: few; v_call: TRBV27; cdr3_aa: CASSQDTNQPQHF; cdr3_nt: TGTGCCAGCAGTCAGGACACTAATCAGCCCCAGCATTTT
d_call: TRBD1; j_call: TRBJ1-6; clone_size: few; v_call: TRBV5-4; cdr3_aa: CASSLQTGEGSPLHF; cdr3_nt: TGTGCCAGCAGCTTGCAGACAGGGGAGGGTTCACCCCTCCACTTT
d_call: TRBD1; j_call: TRBJ1-6; clone_size: few; v_call: TRBV27; cdr3_aa: CASMRQGVASPLHF; cdr3_nt: TGTGCCAGCATGAGACAGGGGGTGGCCTCACCCCTCCACTTT
d_call: -; j_call: TRBJ2-5; clone_size: -; v_call: TRBV5-1; cdr3_aa: CASSLGVTPKQETQYF; cdr3_nt: TGCGCCAGCAGCTTGGGGGTGACACCCAAGCAAGAGACCCAGTACTTC
d_call: TRBD1; j_call: TRBJ2-7; clone_size: few; v_call: TRBV6-1; cdr3_aa: CASRQGSYEQYF; cdr3_nt: TGTGCCAGCCGACAGGGTTCCTACGAGCAGTACTTC
d_call: -; j_call: TRBJ1-2; clone_size: few; v_call: TRBV5-4; cdr3_aa: CASSPDRNYGYTF; cdr3_nt: TGTGCCAGCAGCCCGGACAGAAACTATGGCTACACCTTC
d_call: -; j_call: TRBJ1-1; clone_size: -; v_call: TRBV18; cdr3_aa: CASSPRGLEAFF; cdr3_nt: TGTGCCAGCTCACCCAGGGGTTTAGAAGCTTTCTTT
d_call: -; j_call: TRBJ2-1; clone_size: few; v_call: TRBV20-1; cdr3_aa: CSAHKNEQFF; cdr3_nt: TGCAGCGCCCACAAAAATGAGCAGTTCTTC
d_call: TRBD2; j_call: TRBJ2-7; clone_size: few; v_call: TRBV5-4; cdr3_aa: CASSLDGQREGLEQYF; cdr3_nt: TGTGCCAGCAGCTTGGACGGCCAGCGGGAGGGCCTCGAGCAGTACTTC
d_call: TRBD2; j_call: TRBJ2-7; clone_size: -; v_call: TRBV28; cdr3_aa: CASSPWAGTSGTPHSYEQYF; cdr3_nt: TGTGCCAGCAGTCCTTGGGCCGGGACTAGCGGGACCCCGCACTCCTACGAGCAGTACTTC
d_call: TRBD1; j_call: TRBJ1-2; clone_size: -; v_call: TRBV5-1; cdr3_aa: CASRPGTATNYGYTF; cdr3_nt: TGCGCCAGCAGACCTGGGACAGCCACTAACTATGGCTACACCTTC
d_call: -; j_call: TRBJ2-7; clone_size: -; v_call: TRBV2; cdr3_aa: CASSEISRHEQYF; cdr3_nt: TGTGCCAGCAGTGAAATTAGCAGACACGAGCAGTACTTC
d_call: -; j_call: TRBJ2-6; clone_size: -; v_call: TRBV15; cdr3_aa: CATSRDIELSSGANVLTF; cdr3_nt: TGTGCCACCAGCAGAGATATCGAGCTGAGCTCTGGGGCCAACGTCCTGACTTTC
d_call: -; j_call: TRBJ1-1; clone_size: few; v_call: TRBV29-1; cdr3_aa: CSVRRDAPPWAFF; cdr3_nt: TGCAGCGTTCGTCGCGATGCCCCCCCTTGGGCTTTCTTT
d_call: -; j_call: TRBJ2-1; clone_size: -; v_call: TRBV18; cdr3_aa: CASSPIRGVYNEQFF; cdr3_nt: TGTGCCAGCTCACCGATCCGGGGAGTCTACAATGAGCAGTTCTTC
d_call: -; j_call: TRBJ1-5; clone_size: -; v_call: TRBV19; cdr3_aa: CASSWPGGNQPQHF; cdr3_nt: TGTGCCAGTTCGTGGCCGGGGGGCAATCAGCCCCAGCATTTT
d_call: -; j_call: TRBJ1-2; clone_size: few; v_call: TRBV6-1; cdr3_aa: CASRAGTNYGYTF; cdr3_nt: TGTGCCAGCAGAGCAGGAACCAACTATGGCTACACCTTC
d_call: -; j_call: TRBJ2-2; clone_size: few; v_call: TRBV5-1; cdr3_aa: CASSFIQPGTGELFF; cdr3_nt: TGCGCCAGCAGCTTTATCCAACCGGGGACCGGGGAGCTGTTTTTT
d_call: TRBD2; j_call: TRBJ2-1; clone_size: -; v_call: TRBV5-1; cdr3_aa: CASSLQPSGGAMANEQFF; cdr3_nt: TGCGCCAGCAGCTTGCAACCTAGCGGGGGGGCGATGGCCAATGAGCAGTTCTTC
d_call: -; j_call: TRBJ2-2; clone_size: -; v_call: TRBV6-1; cdr3_aa: CASSDSGNTGELFF; cdr3_nt: TGTGCCAGCAGTGACTCCGGGAACACCGGGGAGCTGTTTTTT
d_call: TRBD1; j_call: TRBJ2-6; clone_size: few; v_call: TRBV30; cdr3_aa: CAWSGKSGTGAPGANVLTF; cdr3_nt: TGTGCCTGGAGTGGGAAATCCGGGACAGGGGCTCCTGGGGCCAACGTCCTGACCTTC
d_call: -; j_call: TRBJ2-2; clone_size: -; v_call: TRBV5-1; cdr3_aa: CASSPRQTNTGELFF; cdr3_nt: TGCGCCAGCAGCCCCCGACAGACGAACACCGGGGAGCTGTTTTTT
d_call: TRBD2; j_call: TRBJ2-3; clone_size: few; v_call: TRBV27; cdr3_aa: CASSPGLAGTDTQYF; cdr3_nt: TGTGCCAGCAGTCCTGGACTAGCGGGAACAGATACGCAGTATTTT
d_call: -; j_call: TRBJ2-7; clone_size: few; v_call: TRBV21-1; cdr3_aa: CASSGDSAYEQYF; cdr3_nt: TGTGCCAGCAGCGGGGACAGTGCCTACGAGCAGTACTTC
d_call: -; j_call: TRBJ2-7; clone_size: few; v_call: TRBV5-1; cdr3_aa: CASSPTIADTYEQYF; cdr3_nt: TGCGCCAGCAGCCCTACCATAGCGGATACCTACGAGCAGTACTTC
d_call: -; j_call: TRBJ1-1; clone_size: few; v_call: TRBV2; cdr3_aa: CASETGSTEAFF; cdr3_nt: TGTGCCAGCGAGACGGGGAGTACTGAAGCTTTCTTT
d_call: -; j_call: TRBJ1-1; clone_size: few; v_call: TRBV6-4; cdr3_aa: CASSVSAGGIEAFF; cdr3_nt: TGTGCCAGCAGTGTCTCGGCGGGGGGAATTGAAGCTTTCTTT
d_call: TRBD1; j_call: TRBJ1-1; clone_size: -; v_call: TRBV5-1; cdr3_aa: CASSLDAFGTANTEAFF; cdr3_nt: TGCGCCAGCAGCTTGGATGCGTTTGGGACAGCGAACACTGAAGCTTTCTTT
d_call: TRBD1; j_call: TRBJ2-1; clone_size: -; v_call: TRBV28; cdr3_aa: CASSTDRVTYNEQFF; cdr3_nt: TGTGCCAGCAGTACCGACAGGGTAACCTACAATGAGCAGTTCTTC
d_call: -; j_call: TRBJ1-2; clone_size: -; v_call: TRBV29-1; cdr3_aa: CSVFSRYGYTF; cdr3_nt: TGCAGCGTATTCTCTCGGTATGGCTACACCTTC
d_call: -; j_call: TRBJ2-5; clone_size: -; v_call: TRBV2; cdr3_aa: CASILETGIETQYF; cdr3_nt: TGTGCCAGCATCCTGGAGACGGGGATAGAGACCCAGTACTTC
d_call: TRBD2; j_call: TRBJ2-2; clone_size: few; v_call: TRBV10-3; cdr3_aa: CGSGGASSTGELFF; cdr3_nt: TGTGGGAGCGGGGGGGCCTCGAGCACCGGGGAGCTGTTTTTT
d_call: -; j_call: TRBJ2-3; clone_size: -; v_call: TRBV5-4; cdr3_aa: CASSIAGTDTQYF; cdr3_nt: TGTGCCAGCAGCATAGCGGGCACAGATACGCAGTATTTT
d_call: -; j_call: TRBJ2-2; clone_size: few; v_call: TRBV6-5; cdr3_aa: CATQRPGDRVELFF; cdr3_nt: TGTGCCACTCAACGGCCGGGAGACAGGGTGGAGCTGTTTTTT
d_call: -; j_call: TRBJ1-4; clone_size: -; v_call: TRBV7-9; cdr3_aa: CASTPSEGLGEKLFF; cdr3_nt: TGTGCCAGCACTCCCTCGGAGGGGTTGGGAGAAAAACTGTTTTTT
d_call: -; j_call: TRBJ2-7; clone_size: few; v_call: TRBV5-6; cdr3_aa: CASSLFLAPYEQYF; cdr3_nt: TGTGCCAGCAGCCTTTTCCTGGCACCCTACGAGCAGTACTTC
d_call: TRBD2; j_call: TRBJ2-3; clone_size: -; v_call: TRBV9; cdr3_aa: CASSSGLGGTDTQYF; cdr3_nt: TGTGCCAGCAGCTCCGGACTAGGTGGCACAGATACGCAGTATTTT
d_call: -; j_call: TRBJ2-1; clone_size: few; v_call: TRBV19; cdr3_aa: CAPGKGNEQFF; cdr3_nt: TGTGCTCCGGGGAAAGGGAATGAGCAGTTCTTC
d_call: TRBD1; j_call: TRBJ1-5; clone_size: -; v_call: TRBV12-5; cdr3_aa: CASGLVSDRGNQPQHF; cdr3_nt: TGTGCTAGTGGTTTGGTATCGGACAGGGGGAATCAGCCCCAGCATTTT